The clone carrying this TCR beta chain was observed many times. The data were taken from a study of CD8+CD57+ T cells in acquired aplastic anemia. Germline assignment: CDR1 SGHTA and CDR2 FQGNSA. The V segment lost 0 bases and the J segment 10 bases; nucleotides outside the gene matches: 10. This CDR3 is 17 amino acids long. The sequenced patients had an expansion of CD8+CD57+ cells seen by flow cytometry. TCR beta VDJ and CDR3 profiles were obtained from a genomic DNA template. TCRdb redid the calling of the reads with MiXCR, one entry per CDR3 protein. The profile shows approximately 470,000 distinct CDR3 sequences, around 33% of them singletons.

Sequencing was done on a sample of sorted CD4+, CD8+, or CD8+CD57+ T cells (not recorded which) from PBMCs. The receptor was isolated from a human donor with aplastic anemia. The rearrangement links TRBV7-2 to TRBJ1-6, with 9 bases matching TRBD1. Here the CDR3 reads CASSLAGTGILQSPLHF. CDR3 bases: TGTGCCAGCAGCTTAGCCGGGACAGGGATCTTACAATCACCCCTCCACTTT.